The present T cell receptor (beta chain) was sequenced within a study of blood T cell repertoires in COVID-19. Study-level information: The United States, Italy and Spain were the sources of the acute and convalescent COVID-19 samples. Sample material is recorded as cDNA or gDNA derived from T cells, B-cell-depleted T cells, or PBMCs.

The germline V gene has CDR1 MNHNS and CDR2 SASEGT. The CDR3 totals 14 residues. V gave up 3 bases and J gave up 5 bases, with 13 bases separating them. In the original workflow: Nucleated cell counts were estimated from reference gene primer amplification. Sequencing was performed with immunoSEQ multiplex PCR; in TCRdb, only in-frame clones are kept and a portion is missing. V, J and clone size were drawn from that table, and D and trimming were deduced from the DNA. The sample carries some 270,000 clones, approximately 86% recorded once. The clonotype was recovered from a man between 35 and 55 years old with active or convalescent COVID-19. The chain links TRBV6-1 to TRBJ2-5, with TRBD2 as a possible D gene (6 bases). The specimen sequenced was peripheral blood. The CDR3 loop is CASSDPIGGETQYF. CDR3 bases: TGTGCCAGCAGTGACCCAATTGGGGGGGAGACCCAGTACTTC.